The present TCR beta chain was sequenced within a study of Graves' ophthalmopathy and Graves' hyperthyroidism. Whole-study context: The authors collected peripheral blood at initial diagnosis, before any treatment.

Scientists amplified the TCR beta CDR3 regions from RNA transcripts. HTBI primers served in a first-round RT-PCR, which a second-round multiplex PCR followed. TCRdb ran MiXCR on the multiplex PCR reads and lists one entry per CDR3 protein. Here the sample spans about 740,000 distinct CDR3 sequences, 35% to 50% being singletons. This clonotype came up a few times. Each diagnosis was determined on the basis of clinical symptoms, serum thyroxine, TRAb, thyroid ultrasound and orbital computed tomography. The length of the CDR3 is 14 residues. Germline loops: CDR1 SGHDT, CDR2 YYEEEE. V lost 2 bases and J 5 bases, leaving 14 bases between the germline ends.

This receptor was identified in an adult man with Graves' ophthalmopathy. Specimen: peripheral blood. V and J are TRBV5-6 and TRBJ2-7; a weak D match, TRBD1 (6 bases). CDR3 coding DNA: TGTGCCAGCAGCTTCGTTGACAGGTCCCACGAGCAGTACTTC. Translating gives CASSFVDRSHEQYF. Full variable domain (rest looked up from reference TRBV5-6 and TRBJ2-7): DAGVTQSPTHLIKTRGQQVTLRCSPKSGHDTVSWYQQALGQGPQFIFQYYEEEERQRGNFPDRFSGHQFPNYSSELNVNALLLGDSALYLCASSFVDRSHEQYFGPGTRLTVT.